A single sample gave rise to the 25 T cell receptor beta chains below, sequenced in a study of blood T cell repertoires in COVID-19. The assay was immunoSEQ multiplex PCR, and TCRdb's table has in-frame clones only and misses some. Of 350,000 to 400,000 clones in the sample, about 87% were seen once. Material for sequencing was PBMCs or T cells enriched from blood (not recorded which). The source of these receptors is a middle-aged man in a cohort exposed to, infected with or recovered from COVID-19 (not recorded which).

The chain carries TRBV5-1 and TRBJ1-2; D call uncertain. Trimming pared 0 bases from V and 0 bases from J, leaving 12 bases between. Germline V CDR1 and CDR2: SGHRS, YFSETQ. The CDR3 has 16 residues. The CDR3 DNA sequence: TGCGCCAGCAGCTTGGGTTCTTTCGTTCCTAACTATGGCTACACCTTC. This sequence encodes CASSLGSFVPNYGYTF.

This sequence joins TRBV7-9 and TRBJ2-1; no definite D call. CDR3 size: 14 residues. V was shortened by 0 bases and J by 7 bases, with 10 bases between the two germline ends. Germline CDR1 and CDR2: SEHNR and FQNEAQ (reference sequence). CDR3 loop: CASSLAELLNEQFF. The CDR3 DNA follows: TGTGCCAGCAGCTTAGCGGAGCTTTTGAATGAGCAGTTCTTC.

This clone was observed a few times. V gene TRBV21-1 combines with J gene TRBJ1-1. TRBV21-1 is reported as a pseudogene. The CDR3 length is 16 residues. For the CDR3, the DNA is TGTGCCAGCAGCGCCCGAAAGCGTGCAGTGAACACTGAAGCTTTCTTT. As protein: CASSARKRAVNTEAFF.

V is TRBV11-2 and J is TRBJ2-2; 11 bases match TRBD2. The length of the CDR3 is 17 residues. V lost 5 bases and J lost 2; bases outside the gene matches: 7. The germline V gene encodes CDR1 SGHAT and CDR2 FQNNGV. In DNA form, the CDR3 reads TGTGCCAGCAGCATGGAGCTAGCGGGAGGCAACACCGGGGAGCTGTTTTTT. Amino acid sequence: CASSMELAGGNTGELFF.

CDR3 amino acids: CASSPQGRLAGQETQYF. Written as DNA, the CDR3 is TGCGCCAGCAGTCCCCAAGGGCGACTAGCGGGACAAGAGACCCAGTACTTC. V and J are TRBV5-1 and TRBJ2-5; 11 nucleotides line up with TRBD2. Germline lookup yields CDR1 SGHRS and CDR2 YFSETQ. V lost 5 bases to trimming and J lost 2 bases; unmatched junction nucleotides: 11. The CDR3 has 17 amino acids.

The rearrangement links TRBV3-1 (or the pseudogene TRBV3-2) to TRBJ2-1; the match to TRBD2 covers 11 bases. Germline CDR1 reads LGHDT; CDR2 reads YNNKEL (reference sequence). The CDR3 length is 16 residues. J was trimmed by 13 bases and V by 5 bases; bases with no gene match: 16. CDR3 in amino acids: CASSTRDTTTSGRQFF. CDR3 coding DNA: TGTGCCAGCAGCACACGGGACACTACAACTAGCGGGAGACAGTTCTTC.

This clone has only a few counts. This sequence joins TRBV7-3 and TRBJ2-7; 9 bases align to TRBD2. CDR1 is SGHTA, CDR2 FQGTGA, per germline. The CDR3 contains 14 residues. The V gene end was trimmed by 2 bases and the J gene end by 7 bases; junction bases not matched to a gene: 6. The CDR3 is CASSLVAGVDEQYF. The CDR3, as DNA: TGTGCCAGCAGCTTAGTAGCGGGAGTGGATGAGCAGTACTTC.

The chain carries TRBV27 and TRBJ1-2; 8 positions agree with TRBD1. This CDR3 is built from 13 residues. Trimming removed 5 bases from V and 8 bases from J; junction bases left unmatched: 7. Germline V lookup: CDR1 MNHEY, CDR2 SMNVEV (reference sequence). CDR3 in DNA: TGTGCCAGCAGTCCTCAGGGGGCAGGAGGCTACACCTTC. Translated, it gives CASSPQGAGGYTF.

The table lists this clone with a count of one. This rearrangement joins TRBV9 to TRBJ1-2; 9 bases line up with TRBD1. CDR1 is SGDLS and CDR2 is YYNGEE in the germline V gene. The CDR3 is 14 residues long. The trim removed 4 bases at V and 2 bases at J, leaving 3 bases unmatched. The chain's CDR3 is CASSIGQGNYGYTF. Written as DNA, the CDR3 is TGTGCCAGCAGCATTGGACAGGGGAACTATGGCTACACCTTC.

V is TRBV6-5 and J is TRBJ2-1; possible D gene TRBD2, 6 bases. V dropped 8 bases and J dropped 8 bases, with 22 bases sitting between them. The CDR3 length is 15 residues. The germline V gene has CDR1 MNHEY and CDR2 SVGAGI. CDR3 region: CASSPLAEKVHEQFF. As DNA, the CDR3 is TGTGCCAGCTCCCCCTTAGCGGAGAAGGTCCATGAGCAGTTCTTC.

This rearrangement joins TRBV7-2 to TRBJ1-1, with a tentative D call TRBD1 (5 bases). The V gene lost 5 bases and the J gene lost 9 bases, with 13 bases spanning the gap. Germline CDR1 reads SGHTA; CDR2 reads FQGNSA. This CDR3 is built from 12 residues. Here the CDR3 reads CASSRTRQKAFF. The CDR3 bases are TGTGCCAGCAGCCGCACCCGACAGAAAGCTTTCTTT.

The chain links TRBV5-5 to TRBJ1-1, with D possibly TRBD1 on 6 matching bases. Germline assignment: CDR1 SGHKS and CDR2 YYEKEE (reference sequence). Deletions cut 3 bases from V and 2 bases from J, with 17 bases between. The CDR3 covers 16 residues. The CDR3 reads CASSSVDRIPNTEAFF. The CDR3 region has the DNA TGTGCCAGCAGCTCAGTAGACAGGATCCCCAACACTGAAGCTTTCTTT.

The chain carries TRBV2 and TRBJ1-4, with 8 bases lining up with TRBD1. Germline values: CDR1 SNHLY, CDR2 FYNNEI. Germline trimming cut 6 bases from V and 6 bases from J; bases unmatched to any gene: 12. This CDR3 spans 16 amino acids. The CDR3 loop reads CASSPLWAGGDEKLFF. Written as DNA, the CDR3 is TGTGCCAGCAGCCCTCTATGGGCAGGGGGCGATGAAAAACTGTTTTTT.

The rearrangement uses TRBV5-1 and TRBJ2-2; 7 nucleotides agree with TRBD2. With 4 bases clipped from V and 6 bases from J, the junction kept 9 bases outside the gene matches. Germline assignment: CDR1 SGHRS and CDR2 YFSETQ. The CDR3 is made up of 15 amino acids. CDR3 protein: CASSISAGAPGELFF. As DNA, the CDR3 is TGCGCCAGCAGCATTTCGGCGGGAGCTCCCGGGGAGCTGTTTTTT. Filled out from reference TRBV5-1 and TRBJ2-2, the complete variable domain reads KAGVTQTPRYLIKTRGQQVTLSCSPISGHRSVSWYQQTPGQGLQFLFEYFSETQRNKGNFPGRFSGRQFSNSRSEMNVSTLELGDSALYLCASSISAGAPGELFFGEGSRLTVL.

The chain links TRBV3-1 (or the pseudogene TRBV3-2) to TRBJ1-1; TRBD1 might be the D (5 bases). Germline V gene lookup returns CDR1 LGHDT and CDR2 YNNKEL (reference sequence). This CDR3 is 13 amino acids long. The V end was cut by 1 base, the J end by 7 bases, with 10 bases between. CDR3 amino acids: CASSQGGRVEAFF. The CDR3 DNA is TGTGCCAGCAGCCAAGGGGGGAGGGTTGAAGCTTTCTTT.

J is TRBJ2-3 and V is TRBV6-5; D possibly corresponds to TRBD1 (5 bases). This CDR3 region has 16 residues. From germline, CDR1 is MNHEY and CDR2 SVGAGI. Trimming removed 2 bases from V and 4 bases from J, with 16 bases in between. CDR3 in DNA: TGTGCCAGCAGTTACCAGCTTTACTCCAGGGCAGATACGCAGTATTTT. As protein: CASSYQLYSRADTQYF.

The chain recombines TRBV5-1 with TRBJ2-3; D possibly corresponds to TRBD1 (6 bases). V gave up 0 bases and J gave up 8 bases, with 13 bases separating them. CDR3 size: 14 residues. Germline values: CDR1 SGHRS, CDR2 YFSETQ. CDR3 sequence reads: CASSLGEQGSTQYF. CDR3 DNA: TGCGCCAGCAGCTTGGGGGAACAGGGTAGTACGCAGTATTTT.

This clone occurred a few times. This chain connects TRBV5-1 to TRBJ2-1; 8 bases map to TRBD2. V shed 4 bases, J shed 3 bases, and the junction held 9 bases outside the gene matches. The CDR3 length is 16 residues. Germline CDR1 reads SGHRS; CDR2 reads YFSETQ. The CDR3 reads CASSLNGLADYNEQFF. In DNA, the CDR3 is TGCGCCAGCAGCCTAAACGGACTAGCCGACTACAATGAGCAGTTCTTC.

The sample holds a few counts of this clone. The J gene is TRBJ2-1, the V gene TRBV19; 14 bases are a match to TRBD2. From germline, CDR1 is LNHDA and CDR2 SQIVND (reference sequence). The junction had 8 bases not matched to a gene; V was cut back by 5 bases and J by 5 bases. The CDR3 is 17 residues long. CDR3 nucleotides: TGTGCCAGTAGTTTTACGACTAGCGGGAGGGGAAACAATGAGCAGTTCTTC. Protein product: CASSFTTSGRGNNEQFF.

The CDR3, as DNA: TGTGCCAGCAGTTCAGTCTCTGAGCAGTTCTTC. Protein sequence: CASSSVSEQFF. J is TRBJ2-1 and V is TRBV27; D gene ambiguous. In germline, CDR1 is MNHEY, CDR2 SMNVEV (reference sequence). The CDR3 is made up of 11 amino acids. The V and J ends lost 4 bases and 9 bases respectively, with 7 bases between them.

This chain uses TRBV5-4 with TRBJ2-2; D remains ambiguous. Germline values: CDR1 SGHNT, CDR2 YYREEE (reference sequence). This CDR3 region has 15 residues. Deletions cut 0 bases from V and 5 bases from J, with 11 bases between. The CDR3 DNA reads TGTGCCAGCAGCTTGGCCTTATCAACAACCGGGGAGCTGTTTTTT. Amino acid sequence: CASSLALSTTGELFF.

V gene TRBV5-1 combines with J gene TRBJ2-3; 13 bases match TRBD2. The CDR3 consists of 15 residues. V lost 3 bases and J lost 6; bases outside the gene matches: 4. The germline CDR1 and CDR2 sequences are SGHRS and YFSETQ. The CDR3 is CASSWRTSGSDTQYF. The CDR3 nucleotides are TGCGCCAGCAGCTGGAGGACTAGCGGGAGTGATACGCAGTATTTT.

This chain links TRBV15 with TRBJ2-1, with no clear D. The V end was cut by 0 bases, the J end by 5 bases, with 8 bases between. The germline V gene encodes CDR1 LNHNV and CDR2 YYDKDF (reference sequence). This CDR3 spans 14 amino acids. The CDR3 DNA sequence: TGTGCCACCAGCAGAGATCGACTTAACAATGAGCAGTTCTTC. Translation: CATSRDRLNNEQFF.

This clone was seen just once. The gene calls are TRBV29-1 and TRBJ2-5; 13 positions agree with TRBD2. In germline, CDR1 is SQVTM, CDR2 ANQGSEA. The CDR3 is 15 amino acids. V shed 6 bases, J shed 2 bases, and the junction held 6 bases outside the gene matches. The DNA of the CDR3 is TGCAGCGTGGGAGGGACTAGCGGGGATCAAGAGACCCAGTACTTC. It encodes CSVGGTSGDQETQYF.

The sample holds one count of this clone. The CDR3 coding sequence is TGTGCCAGCAGCTCTAGCGGGAGGGCTTACAATGAGCAGTTCTTC. It codes for CASSSSGRAYNEQFF. This sequence joins TRBV5-4 and TRBJ2-1; 12 bases fit TRBD2. In germline, CDR1 is SGHNT, CDR2 YYREEE (reference sequence). V was clipped by 3 bases and J by 4 bases; unmatched bases: 2. This CDR3 comprises 15 residues. The whole variable domain, filled in from reference TRBV5-4 and TRBJ2-1, reads ETGVTQSPTHLIKTRGQQVTLRCSSQSGHNTVSWYQQALGQGPQFIFQYYREEENGRGNFPPRFSGLQFPNYSSELNVNALELDDSALYLCASSSSGRAYNEQFFGPGTRLTVL.